Shown below are 26 T cell receptor beta chains from a single sample sequenced in a study of blood T cell repertoires in COVID-19. The table came from immunoSEQ multiplex PCR; TCRdb's copy has only in-frame clones and leaves some out. The table has 300,000 or so clones, about 91% seen once; the top ten hold 6.9%. The sequenced material came from peripheral blood. These receptors originate from a woman younger than 45 who had recovered from COVID-19.

CDR3 sequence: CASSLQLAGTGELFF. CDR3 coding DNA: TGTGCCAGCTCACTACAATTAGCGGGCACCGGGGAGCTGTTTTTT. The chain employs TRBV18 and TRBJ2-2, with 7 bases matching TRBD2. The junction had 6 bases not matched to a gene; V was cut back by 4 bases and J by 4 bases. The germline V gene encodes CDR1 KGHSH and CDR2 LQKENI. The CDR3 spans 15 residues.

The chain combines TRBV27 with TRBJ2-1; 9 bases map to TRBD1. The V gene's germline CDR1 is MNHEY and CDR2 SMNVEV (reference sequence). The trim removed 8 bases at V and 9 bases at J, leaving 11 bases unmatched. This CDR3 spans 14 amino acids. The CDR3, as DNA: TGTGCCAGCCGGGACAGGGTTTTTTCCGGTGAGCAGTTCTTC. Its protein product is CASRDRVFSGEQFF.

The chain carries TRBV5-5 and TRBJ2-1, with TRBD2 identical over 7 bases. This CDR3 has 16 amino acids. Germline CDR1 and CDR2: SGHKS and YYEKEE (reference sequence). Unmatched junction bases numbered 8, after V lost 4 bases and J lost 1 base. The CDR3 bases are TGTGCCAGCAGCGGGGCTAGCGGTCTGTCCTACAATGAGCAGTTCTTC. It translates to CASSGASGLSYNEQFF.

The rearrangement links TRBV5-8 to TRBJ1-4; TRBD1 is a possible D gene (6 bases). This CDR3 spans 16 amino acids. Trimming removed 5 bases from V and 0 bases from J, with 14 bases in between. CDR1 is SGHTS, CDR2 YDEGEE, per germline. The CDR3 spells CASSYARTATNEKLFF. The CDR3 DNA sequence: TGTGCCAGCAGTTATGCTCGGACAGCAACTAATGAAAAACTGTTTTTT.

The rearrangement links TRBV28 to TRBJ2-7, with a possible D match to TRBD2 (5 bases). V dropped 4 bases and J dropped 3 bases, with 7 bases sitting between them. This CDR3 is built from 12 residues. Germline values: CDR1 MDHEN, CDR2 SYDVKM. For the CDR3, the DNA is TGTGCCAGCAGTTCCGGACTCTACGAGCAGTACTTC. This codes for CASSSGLYEQYF.

The V and J genes are TRBV18 and TRBJ2-3; 10 nucleotides line up with TRBD2. Germline V gene sequence: CDR1 KGHSH, CDR2 LQKENI. CDR3 length: 19 amino acids. The junction had 18 bases not matched to a gene; V was cut back by 5 bases and J by 4 bases. The CDR3 region has the DNA TGTGCCAGCTCAATCAGGCCAGCGGGGGGGCCTGGTGAGTCAGATACGCAGTATTTT. Protein: CASSIRPAGGPGESDTQYF. The full variable domain, completed using reference TRBV18 and TRBJ2-3, is NAGVMQNPRHLVRRRGQEARLRCSPMKGHSHVYWYRQLPEEGLKFMVYLQKENIIDESGMPKERFSAEFPKEGPSILRIQQVVRGDSAAYFCASSIRPAGGPGESDTQYFGPGTRLTVL.

The chain joins TRBV7-2 to TRBJ1-2, with D tentatively TRBD1 (5 bases). V dropped 5 bases and J dropped 6 bases, with 19 bases sitting between them. CDR1 is SGHTA and CDR2 is FQGNSA in the germline V gene. This CDR3 region has 15 residues. The CDR3 protein is CASSPSQGSRNGYTF. CDR3 DNA sequence: TGTGCCAGCAGCCCCTCTCAGGGTTCCCGAAATGGCTACACCTTC. The full variable domain, rest sourced from reference TRBV7-2 and TRBJ1-2, is GAGVSQSPSNKVTEKGKDVELRCDPISGHTALYWYRQSLGQGLEFLIYFQGNSAPDKSGLPSDRFSAERTGGSVSTLTIQRTQQEDSAVYLCASSPSQGSRNGYTFGSGTRLTVV.

The chain uses TRBV5-1 and TRBJ2-7; TRBD1 matches 9 bases. The germline CDR1 and CDR2 sequences are SGHRS and YFSETQ. J gave up 3 bases and V 6 bases, and 7 bases lay outside the gene matches. This CDR3 is built from 14 residues. In DNA form, the CDR3 reads TGCGCCAGCAACCAGGAGGGACAGGGCTACGAGCAGTACTTC. Translated, it gives CASNQEGQGYEQYF.

This clone was seen only a few times. This rearrangement joins TRBV7-9 to TRBJ1-3; TRBD1 is a possible D gene (5 bases). Per germline, CDR1 SEHNR and CDR2 FQNEAQ (reference sequence). The CDR3 runs to 16 residues. Trimming pared 5 bases from V and 1 base from J, leaving 15 bases between. The CDR3: CASSTTQEGSGNTIYF. CDR3 in DNA: TGTGCCAGCAGCACGACACAGGAAGGATCTGGAAACACCATATATTTT.

The chain uses TRBV6-5 and TRBJ1-5, with 8 bases matching TRBD1. CDR1 and CDR2 (germline): MNHEY, SVGAGI. CDR3 length: 13 residues. V lost 7 bases, J lost 4 bases, and 3 bases stayed unmatched. CDR3 sequence: CASKGQGNQPQHF. In DNA, the CDR3 is TGTGCCAGCAAAGGACAGGGTAATCAGCCCCAGCATTTT.

The chain recombines TRBV11-2 with TRBJ1-2; a weak D match, TRBD1 (5 bases). Germline values: CDR1 SGHAT, CDR2 FQNNGV. This CDR3 comprises 14 residues. V lost 3 bases and J 4 bases, leaving 12 bases between the germline ends. The CDR3 reads CASSFGGPGYGYTF. In DNA form, the CDR3 reads TGTGCCAGCAGCTTCGGGGGTCCTGGCTATGGCTACACCTTC. Combining the CDR3 with reference TRBV11-2 and TRBJ1-2 gives the whole variable domain EAGVAQSPRYKIIEKRQSVAFWCNPISGHATLYWYQQILGQGPKLLIQFQNNGVVDDSQLPKDRFSAERLKGVDSTLKIQPAKLEDSAVYLCASSFGGPGYGYTFGSGTRLTVV.

This clone came up a few times. The sample carries other DNA sequences with the same CDR3. The chain combines TRBV5-1 with TRBJ2-5; D is unresolved. The V gene lost 0 bases and the J gene lost 5 bases, with 8 bases spanning the gap. Germline V gene sequence: CDR1 SGHRS, CDR2 YFSETQ. The CDR3 is made up of 13 amino acids. This CDR3 is CASSLGAEETQYF. The CDR3 DNA reads as TGCGCCAGCAGCTTGGGGGCCGAGGAGACCCAGTACTTC.

V gene TRBV7-2 combines with J gene TRBJ1-3; 10 bases fit TRBD1. Germline CDR1 is SGHTA and CDR2 is FQGNSA. CDR3 length: 14 residues. Trimming removed 0 bases from V and 8 bases from J; junction bases left unmatched: 1. CDR3 residues: CASSLATGGHTIYF. In DNA form, the CDR3 reads TGTGCCAGCAGCTTAGCGACAGGGGGCCACACCATATATTTT.

This rearrangement joins TRBV2 to TRBJ2-7, with TRBD2 matching over 14 bases. Trimming at V came to 7 bases and at J to 0 bases, leaving 11 bases not matched to a gene. The germline CDR1 and CDR2 sequences are SNHLY and FYNNEI. The CDR3 spans 18 residues. CDR3 loop: CASTGGLAGATSSYEQYF. The CDR3 region has the DNA TGTGCCAGCACTGGGGGACTAGCGGGGGCCACGAGCTCCTACGAGCAGTACTTC.

The chain joins TRBV7-2 to TRBJ2-5; the match to TRBD2 covers 8 bases. V was pared by 4 bases and J by 5 bases, with 6 bases of the junction left unmatched. The CDR3 has 14 residues. CDR1 and CDR2 from the germline V gene are SGHTA and FQGNSA. CDR3 in amino acids: CASSYVAGLETQYF. Here the CDR3 DNA reads TGTGCCAGCAGCTACGTAGCGGGGTTGGAGACCCAGTACTTC.

This chain connects TRBV5-6 to TRBJ2-7; tentatively, D is TRBD1 (5 bases). The V end lost 2 bases, the J end lost 5 bases, and 14 bases lay between the germline ends. CDR3 length: 14 residues. The germline V gene encodes CDR1 SGHDT and CDR2 YYEEEE. The CDR3 region has the DNA TGTGCCAGCAGCTTCACAGGAAGTCCCCACGAGCAGTACTTC. This gives the protein CASSFTGSPHEQYF.

This chain joins TRBV29-1 and TRBJ2-7; a possible D gene is TRBD1 (5 bases). The CDR3 has 15 residues. In germline, CDR1 is SQVTM, CDR2 ANQGSEA. Trimming left V 4 bases short and J 2 bases short, with 18 bases between. In nucleotides, the CDR3 is TGCAGCGTTGTGGGCCTTGACAGTTCCCCCTACGAGCAGTACTTC. Its translation is CSVVGLDSSPYEQYF.

V is TRBV6-5 and J is TRBJ2-6; TRBD1 agrees at 7 bases. This CDR3 contains 15 residues. J lost 2 bases, V lost 5 bases, and 3 bases had no gene match. Germline CDR1 reads MNHEY; CDR2 reads SVGAGI. The CDR3: CASSKQGPGANVLTF. In nucleotides, the CDR3 is TGTGCCAGCAGTAAACAGGGGCCTGGGGCCAACGTCCTGACTTTC.

The chain couples TRBV19 to TRBJ1-1; D is unclear. The CDR3 consists of 15 residues. In germline, CDR1 is LNHDA, CDR2 SQIVND (reference sequence). V was shortened by 4 bases and J by 6 bases, with 18 bases between the two germline ends. CDR3 coding DNA: TGTGCCAGTAGTAATTGGTTGGAGGGCTCGCCTGAAGCTTTCTTT. Translation: CASSNWLEGSPEAFF.

This rearrangement joins TRBV11-3 to TRBJ2-7; the match to TRBD1 covers 9 bases. Trimming took 4 bases from V and 5 from J; bases not matched to a gene: 9. Germline-derived CDR1 and CDR2 are SGHNT and YENEEA. The CDR3 spans 15 residues. The CDR3 loop reads CASSSDRDRAHEQYF. CDR3 nucleotides: TGTGCCAGCAGCTCGGACCGGGACAGGGCTCACGAGCAGTACTTC.

The chain links TRBV5-8 to TRBJ1-1, with no clear D. V shed 1 base and J shed 0 bases, with 7 bases lying between them. This CDR3 has 14 residues. Germline V CDR1 and CDR2: SGHTS, YDEGEE. CDR3 region: CASSLREVNTEAFF. The CDR3 DNA reads as TGTGCCAGCAGCTTGCGGGAGGTGAACACTGAAGCTTTCTTT.

This clone was detected only once. The chain carries TRBV13 and TRBJ1-1; perhaps TRBD1 as D (6 bases). The CDR3 has 15 amino acids. Germline values: CDR1 PRHDT, CDR2 FYEKMQ (reference sequence). V lost 0 bases and J lost 4, with 12 bases in between. The CDR3, as DNA: TGTGCCAGCAGCTTAGGCAAGACAGGAGGCACTGAAGCTTTCTTT. Translated, it gives CASSLGKTGGTEAFF.

The V and J genes are TRBV5-4 and TRBJ2-7; 7 bases line up with TRBD2. V lost 0 bases, J lost 0 bases, and 3 bases stayed unmatched. Germline V CDR1 and CDR2: SGHNT, YYREEE (reference sequence). The CDR3 covers 15 residues. CDR3 sequence (DNA): TGTGCCAGCAGCTTGGCGGGGGGAATCTCCTACGAGCAGTACTTC. Amino acid sequence: CASSLAGGISYEQYF.

This chain uses TRBV5-1 with TRBJ2-2; TRBD1 aligns across 9 bases. CDR1 is SGHRS, CDR2 YFSETQ, per germline. After removal of 0 bases from V and 6 bases from J, the junction contained 3 bases not matched to a gene. The CDR3 sequence is 15 residues long. The CDR3 sequence: CASSLGTGVAGELFF. The CDR3 DNA reads as TGCGCCAGCAGCTTGGGGACAGGGGTCGCCGGGGAGCTGTTTTTT.

This sequence joins TRBV6-5 and TRBJ2-5, with a possible D match to TRBD1 (5 bases). Trimming took 11 bases from V and 5 from J, leaving 21 bases between them. The V gene's germline CDR1 is MNHEY and CDR2 SVGAGI. The CDR3 length is 14 residues. In nucleotides, the CDR3 is TGTGCCTCCAGGGTTTCGTGGGGCCAGGAGACCCAGTACTTC. This translates into CASRVSWGQETQYF.

Only one count was recorded for this clone. This chain connects TRBV2 to TRBJ2-5; perhaps TRBD1 as D (6 bases). The V gene lost 6 bases and the J gene lost 1 base, with 15 bases spanning the gap. From germline, CDR1 is SNHLY and CDR2 FYNNEI. This CDR3 comprises 15 residues. The CDR3 DNA reads as TGTGCCAGCAGATACGACGGGACACCCCAAGAGACCCAGTACTTC. Residues: CASRYDGTPQETQYF.